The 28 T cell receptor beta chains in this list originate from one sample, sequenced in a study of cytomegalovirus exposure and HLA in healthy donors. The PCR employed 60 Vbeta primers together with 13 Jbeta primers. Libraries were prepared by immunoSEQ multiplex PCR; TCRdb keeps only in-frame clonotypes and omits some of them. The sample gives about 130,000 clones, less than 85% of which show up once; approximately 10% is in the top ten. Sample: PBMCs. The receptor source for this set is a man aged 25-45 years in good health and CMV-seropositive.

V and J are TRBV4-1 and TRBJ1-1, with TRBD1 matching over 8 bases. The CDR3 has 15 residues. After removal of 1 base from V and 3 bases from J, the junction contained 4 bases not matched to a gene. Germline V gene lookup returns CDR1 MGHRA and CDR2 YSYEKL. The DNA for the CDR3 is TGCGCCAGCAGCCAAGGGCAGGGGGCAGACACTGAAGCTTTCTTT. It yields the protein CASSQGQGADTEAFF.

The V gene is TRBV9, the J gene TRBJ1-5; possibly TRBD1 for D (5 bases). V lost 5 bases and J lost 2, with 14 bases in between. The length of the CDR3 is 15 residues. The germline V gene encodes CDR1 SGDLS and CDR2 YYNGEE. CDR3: CASSPGLVGNQPQHF. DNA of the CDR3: TGTGCCAGCAGTCCGGGACTGGTGGGCAATCAGCCCCAGCATTTT. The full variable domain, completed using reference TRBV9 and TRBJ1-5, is DSGVTQTPKHLITATGQRVTLRCSPRSGDLSVYWYQQSLDQGLQFLIQYYNGEERAKGNILERFSAQQFPDLHSELNLSSLELGDSALYFCASSPGLVGNQPQHFGDGTRLSIL.

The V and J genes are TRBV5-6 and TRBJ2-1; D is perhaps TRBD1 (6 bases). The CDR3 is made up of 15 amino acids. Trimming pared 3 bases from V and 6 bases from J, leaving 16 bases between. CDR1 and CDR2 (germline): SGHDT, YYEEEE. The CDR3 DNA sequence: TGTGCCAGCAGCTCAAAACAGGGTAACCGCAATGAGCAGTTCTTC. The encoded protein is CASSSKQGNRNEQFF.

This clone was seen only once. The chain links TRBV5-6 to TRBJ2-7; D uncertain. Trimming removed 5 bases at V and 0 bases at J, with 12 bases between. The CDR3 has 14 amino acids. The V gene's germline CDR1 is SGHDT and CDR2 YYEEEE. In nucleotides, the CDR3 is TGTGCCAGCAGTTCTGACTCTTACTCCTACGAGCAGTACTTC. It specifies CASSSDSYSYEQYF.

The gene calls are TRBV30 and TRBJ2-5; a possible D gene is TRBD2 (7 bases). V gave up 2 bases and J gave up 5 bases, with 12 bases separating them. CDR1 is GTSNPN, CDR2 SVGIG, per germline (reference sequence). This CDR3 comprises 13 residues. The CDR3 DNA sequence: TGTGCCTGGAGTATGGGGGGGCGGGAGACCCAGTACTTC. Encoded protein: CAWSMGGRETQYF. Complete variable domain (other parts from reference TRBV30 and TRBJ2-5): SQTIHQWPATLVQPVGSPLSLECTVEGTSNPNLYWYRQAAGRGLQLLFYSVGIGQISSEVPQNLSASRPQDRQFILSSKKLLLSDSGFYLCAWSMGGRETQYFGPGTRLLVL.

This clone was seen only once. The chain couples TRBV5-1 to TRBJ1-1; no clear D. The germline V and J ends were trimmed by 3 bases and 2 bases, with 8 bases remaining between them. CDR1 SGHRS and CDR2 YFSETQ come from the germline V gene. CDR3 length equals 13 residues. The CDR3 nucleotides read TGCGCCAGCAGCTCACAAACCAACACTGAAGCTTTCTTT. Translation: CASSSQTNTEAFF. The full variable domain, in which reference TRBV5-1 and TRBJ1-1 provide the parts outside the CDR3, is KAGVTQTPRYLIKTRGQQVTLSCSPISGHRSVSWYQQTPGQGLQFLFEYFSETQRNKGNFPGRFSGRQFSNSRSEMNVSTLELGDSALYLCASSSQTNTEAFFGQGTRLTVV.

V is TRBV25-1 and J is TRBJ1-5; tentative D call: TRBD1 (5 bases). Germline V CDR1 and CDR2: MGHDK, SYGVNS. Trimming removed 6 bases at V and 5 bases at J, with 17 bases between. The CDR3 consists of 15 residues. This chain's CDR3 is CASSPRGRGDQPQHF. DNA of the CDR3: TGTGCCAGCAGCCCCCGGGGGAGGGGCGATCAGCCCCAGCATTTT.

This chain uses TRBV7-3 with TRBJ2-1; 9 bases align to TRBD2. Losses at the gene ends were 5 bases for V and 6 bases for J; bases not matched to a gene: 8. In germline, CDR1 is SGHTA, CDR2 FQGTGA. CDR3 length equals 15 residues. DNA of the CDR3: TGTGCCAGCAGCCTCTGGGGCGGGGGGGGCAATGAGCAGTTCTTC. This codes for CASSLWGGGGNEQFF.

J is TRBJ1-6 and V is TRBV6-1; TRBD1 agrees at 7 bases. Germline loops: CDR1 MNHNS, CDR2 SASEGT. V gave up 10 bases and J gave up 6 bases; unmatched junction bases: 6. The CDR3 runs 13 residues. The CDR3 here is CATTGQVNSPLHF. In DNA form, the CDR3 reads TGTGCCACCACCGGACAGGTTAATTCACCCCTCCACTTT.

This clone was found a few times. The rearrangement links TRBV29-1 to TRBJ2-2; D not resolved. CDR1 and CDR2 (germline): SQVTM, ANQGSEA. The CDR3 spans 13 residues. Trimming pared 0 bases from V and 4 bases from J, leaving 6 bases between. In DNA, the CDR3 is TGCAGCGTTGAAGATCCAGGCACCGGGGAGCTGTTTTTT. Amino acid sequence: CSVEDPGTGELFF.

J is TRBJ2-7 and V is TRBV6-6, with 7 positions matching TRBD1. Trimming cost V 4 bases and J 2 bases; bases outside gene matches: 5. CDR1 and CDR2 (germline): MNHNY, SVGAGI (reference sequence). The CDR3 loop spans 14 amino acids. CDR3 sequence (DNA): TGTGCCAGCAGTTTATCAGGGGGTCCCTACGAGCAGTACTTC. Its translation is CASSLSGGPYEQYF.

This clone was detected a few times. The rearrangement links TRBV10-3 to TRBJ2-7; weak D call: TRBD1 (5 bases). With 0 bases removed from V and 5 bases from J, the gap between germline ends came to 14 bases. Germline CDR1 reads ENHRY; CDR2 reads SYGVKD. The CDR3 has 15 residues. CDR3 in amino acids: CAISESQDNPHEQYF. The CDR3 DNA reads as TGTGCCATCAGTGAGTCTCAGGACAATCCCCACGAGCAGTACTTC.

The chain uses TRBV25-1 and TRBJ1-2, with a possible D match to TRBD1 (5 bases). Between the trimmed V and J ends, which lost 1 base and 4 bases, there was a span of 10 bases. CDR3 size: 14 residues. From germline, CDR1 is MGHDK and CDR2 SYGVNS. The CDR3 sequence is CASSEWGGSYGYTF. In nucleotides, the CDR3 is TGTGCCAGCAGTGAATGGGGCGGCAGCTATGGCTACACCTTC.

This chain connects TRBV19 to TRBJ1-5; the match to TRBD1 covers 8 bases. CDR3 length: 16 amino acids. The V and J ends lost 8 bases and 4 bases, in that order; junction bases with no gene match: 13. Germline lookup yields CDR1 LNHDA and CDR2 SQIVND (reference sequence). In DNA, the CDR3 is TGTGCCAGTGAAGGAACAGGGGGACTTCGGAATCAGCCCCAGCATTTT. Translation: CASEGTGGLRNQPQHF.

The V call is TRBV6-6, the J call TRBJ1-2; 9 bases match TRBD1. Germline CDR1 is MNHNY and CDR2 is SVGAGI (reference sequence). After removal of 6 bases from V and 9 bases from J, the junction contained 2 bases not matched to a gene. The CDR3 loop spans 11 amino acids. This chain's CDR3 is CASRDRGRYTF. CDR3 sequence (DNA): TGTGCCAGCAGGGACAGGGGTCGCTACACCTTC.

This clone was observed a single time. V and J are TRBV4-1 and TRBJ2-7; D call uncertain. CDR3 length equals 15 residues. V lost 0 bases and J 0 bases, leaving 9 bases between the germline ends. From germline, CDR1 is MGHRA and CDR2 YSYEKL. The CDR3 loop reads CASSQDLAGSYEQYF. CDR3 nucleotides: TGCGCCAGCAGCCAAGATTTGGCAGGCTCCTACGAGCAGTACTTC.

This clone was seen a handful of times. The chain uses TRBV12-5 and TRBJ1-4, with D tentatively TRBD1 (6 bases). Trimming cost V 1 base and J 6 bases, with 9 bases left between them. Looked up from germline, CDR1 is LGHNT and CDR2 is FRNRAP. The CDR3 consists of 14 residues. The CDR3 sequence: CASGLGQADEKLFF. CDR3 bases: TGTGCTAGTGGTTTGGGACAGGCGGATGAAAAACTGTTTTTT. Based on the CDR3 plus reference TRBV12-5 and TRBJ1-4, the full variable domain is DARVTQTPRHKVTEMGQEVTMRCQPILGHNTVFWYRQTMMQGLELLAYFRNRAPLDDSGMPKDRFSAEMPDATLATLKIQPSEPRDSAVYFCASGLGQADEKLFFGSGTQLSVL.

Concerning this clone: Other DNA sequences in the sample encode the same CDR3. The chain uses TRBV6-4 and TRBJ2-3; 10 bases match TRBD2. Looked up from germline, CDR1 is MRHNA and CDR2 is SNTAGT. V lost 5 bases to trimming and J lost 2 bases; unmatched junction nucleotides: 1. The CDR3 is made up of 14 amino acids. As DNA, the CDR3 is TGTGCCAGCAGTAGCGGGGGGGCCACAGATACGCAGTATTTT. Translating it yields CASSSGGATDTQYF.

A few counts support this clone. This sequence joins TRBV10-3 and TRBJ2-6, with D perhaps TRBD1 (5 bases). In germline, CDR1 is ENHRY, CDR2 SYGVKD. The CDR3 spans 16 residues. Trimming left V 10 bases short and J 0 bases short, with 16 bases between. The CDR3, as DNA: TGTGCCACCGGTCAGGGCAGGCTCTCTGGGGCCAACGTCCTGACTTTC. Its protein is CATGQGRLSGANVLTF.

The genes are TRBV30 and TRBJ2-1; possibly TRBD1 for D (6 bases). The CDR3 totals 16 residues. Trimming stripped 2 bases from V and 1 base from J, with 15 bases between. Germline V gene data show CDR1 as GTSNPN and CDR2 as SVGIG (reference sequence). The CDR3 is CAWSPRGGDSYNEQFF. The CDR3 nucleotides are TGTGCCTGGAGTCCAAGAGGGGGAGATTCCTACAATGAGCAGTTCTTC.

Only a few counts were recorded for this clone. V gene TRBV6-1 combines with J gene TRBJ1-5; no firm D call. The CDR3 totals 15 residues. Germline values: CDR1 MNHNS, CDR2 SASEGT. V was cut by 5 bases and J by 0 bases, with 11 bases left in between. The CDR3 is CASSPTVHSNQPQHF. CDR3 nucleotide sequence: TGTGCCAGCAGTCCGACTGTTCATAGCAATCAGCCCCAGCATTTT.

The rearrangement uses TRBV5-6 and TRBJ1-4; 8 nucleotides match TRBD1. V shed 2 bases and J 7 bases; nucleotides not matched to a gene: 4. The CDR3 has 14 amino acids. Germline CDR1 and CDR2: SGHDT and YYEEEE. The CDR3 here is CASSLRQGSEKLFF. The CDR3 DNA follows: TGTGCCAGCAGCTTAAGACAGGGGAGTGAAAAACTGTTTTTT.

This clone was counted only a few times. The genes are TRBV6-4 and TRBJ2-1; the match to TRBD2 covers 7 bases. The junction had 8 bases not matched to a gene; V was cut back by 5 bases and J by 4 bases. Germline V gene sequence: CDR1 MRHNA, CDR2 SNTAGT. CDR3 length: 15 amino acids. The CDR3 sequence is CASSRESGVYNEQFF. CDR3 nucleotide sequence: TGTGCCAGCAGTAGAGAGAGCGGGGTTTACAATGAGCAGTTCTTC.

CDR3 nucleotides: TGTGCCAGCTCACCAACCCCGGGAGCCTCCTACGAGCAGTACTTC. It encodes CASSPTPGASYEQYF. V is TRBV18 and J is TRBJ2-7; D is perhaps TRBD2 (6 bases). The ends were cut back, 2 bases at V and 0 bases at J, with 11 bases in the middle. Germline values: CDR1 KGHSH, CDR2 LQKENI. The CDR3 covers 15 residues.

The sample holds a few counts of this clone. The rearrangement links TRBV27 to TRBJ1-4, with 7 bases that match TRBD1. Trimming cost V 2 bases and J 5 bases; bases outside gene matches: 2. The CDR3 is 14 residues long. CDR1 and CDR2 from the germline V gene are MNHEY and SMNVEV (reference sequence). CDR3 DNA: TGTGCCAGCAGTTTACAGGGGGAGAATGAAAAACTGTTTTTT. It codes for CASSLQGENEKLFF.

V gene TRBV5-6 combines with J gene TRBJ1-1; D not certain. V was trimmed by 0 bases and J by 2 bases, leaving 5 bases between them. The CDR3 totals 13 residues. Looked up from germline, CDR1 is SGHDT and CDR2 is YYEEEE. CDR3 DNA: TGTGCCAGCAGCTTGGTTAAAAACACTGAAGCTTTCTTT. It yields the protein CASSLVKNTEAFF. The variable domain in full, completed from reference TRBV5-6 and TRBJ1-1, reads DAGVTQSPTHLIKTRGQQVTLRCSPKSGHDTVSWYQQALGQGPQFIFQYYEEEERQRGNFPDRFSGHQFPNYSSELNVNALLLGDSALYLCASSLVKNTEAFFGQGTRLTVV.

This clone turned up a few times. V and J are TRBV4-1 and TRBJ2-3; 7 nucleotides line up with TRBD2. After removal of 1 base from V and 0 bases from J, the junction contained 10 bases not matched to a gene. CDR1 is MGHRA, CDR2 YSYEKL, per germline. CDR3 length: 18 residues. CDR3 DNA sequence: TGCGCCAGCAGCCAAGGCAGGTCTCGGCGGGGGAGCACAGATACGCAGTATTTT. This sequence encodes CASSQGRSRRGSTDTQYF.

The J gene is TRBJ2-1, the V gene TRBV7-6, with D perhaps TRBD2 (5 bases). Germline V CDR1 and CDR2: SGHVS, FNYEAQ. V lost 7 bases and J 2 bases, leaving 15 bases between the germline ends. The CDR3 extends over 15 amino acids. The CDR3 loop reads CASTPGPAAYNEQFF. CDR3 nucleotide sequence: TGTGCCAGCACCCCAGGTCCAGCGGCCTACAATGAGCAGTTCTTC.